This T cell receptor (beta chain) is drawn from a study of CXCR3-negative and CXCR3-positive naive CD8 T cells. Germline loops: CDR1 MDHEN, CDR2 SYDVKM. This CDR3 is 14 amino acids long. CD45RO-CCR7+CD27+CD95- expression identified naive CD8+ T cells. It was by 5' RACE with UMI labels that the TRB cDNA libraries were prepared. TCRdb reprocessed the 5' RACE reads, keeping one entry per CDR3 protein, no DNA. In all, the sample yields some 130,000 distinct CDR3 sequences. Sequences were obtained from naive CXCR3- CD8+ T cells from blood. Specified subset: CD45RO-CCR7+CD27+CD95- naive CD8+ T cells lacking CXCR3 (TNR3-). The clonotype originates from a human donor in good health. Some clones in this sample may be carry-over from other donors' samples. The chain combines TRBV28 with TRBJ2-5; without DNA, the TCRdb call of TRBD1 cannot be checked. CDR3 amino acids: CASSLMAGGETQYF.